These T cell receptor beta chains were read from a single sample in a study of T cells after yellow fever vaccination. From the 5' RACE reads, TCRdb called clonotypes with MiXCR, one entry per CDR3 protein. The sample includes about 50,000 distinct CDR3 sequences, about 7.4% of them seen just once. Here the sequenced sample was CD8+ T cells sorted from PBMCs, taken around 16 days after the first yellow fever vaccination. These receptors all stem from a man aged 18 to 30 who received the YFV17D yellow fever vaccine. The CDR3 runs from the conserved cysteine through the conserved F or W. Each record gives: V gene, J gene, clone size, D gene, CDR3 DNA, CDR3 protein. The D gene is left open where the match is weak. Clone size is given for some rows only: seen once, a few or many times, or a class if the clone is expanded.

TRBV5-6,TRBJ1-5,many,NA,TGTGCCAGCAGCTTGGTTGGGGTGCAGCCCCAGCATTTT,CASSLVGVQPQHF
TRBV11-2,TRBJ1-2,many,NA,TGTGCCAGCAGCACCTGGGACTTTGGCTACACCTTC,CASSTWDFGYTF
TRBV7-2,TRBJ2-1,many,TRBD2,TGTGCCAGCAGCGCCGGACTAGCGGGGGGAAATGAGCAGTTCTTC,CASSAGLAGGNEQFF
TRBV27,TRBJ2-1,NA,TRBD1,TGTGCCAGCAGTTCTCAAGGGGGCGAGATTGACAATGAGCAGTTCTTC,CASSSQGGEIDNEQFF
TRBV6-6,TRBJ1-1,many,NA,TGTGCCAGCTCAGGGGTGACTGAAGCTTTCTTT,CASSGVTEAFF
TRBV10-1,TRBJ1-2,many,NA,TGCGCCAGCAGATTGGGGACACCGGGGCCTTATGGCTACACCTTC,CASRLGTPGPYGYTF
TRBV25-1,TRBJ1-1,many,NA,TGTGCCAGCAGTGAAAGCCCCACGGGCAACACTGAAGCTTTCTTT,CASSESPTGNTEAFF
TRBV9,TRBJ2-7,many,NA,TGTGCCAGCAGCGTAGTCCCGTGGCAGGACGAGCAGTACTTC,CASSVVPWQDEQYF
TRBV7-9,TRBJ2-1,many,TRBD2,TGTGCCAGCAGCTTCTCTCTGGGCGGGGGATACAATGAGCAGTTCTTC,CASSFSLGGGYNEQFF
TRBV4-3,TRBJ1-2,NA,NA,TGCGCCAGCAGCCAGGACTTGACATCCCACGGCTACACCTTC,CASSQDLTSHGYTF
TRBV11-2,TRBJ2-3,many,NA,TGTGCCAGCAGCTTAGCTGATACGCAGTATTTT,CASSLADTQYF
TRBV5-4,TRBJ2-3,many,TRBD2,TGTGCCAGCAGCTTGGGGTATGAGCTAGCGGACACAGATACGCAGTATTTT,CASSLGYELADTDTQYF
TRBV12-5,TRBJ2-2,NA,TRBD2,TGTGCTAGTGGTTTATTGCTAGCGGGGACCGGGGAGCTGTTTTTT,CASGLLLAGTGELFF
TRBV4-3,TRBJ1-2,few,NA,TGCGCCAGCAGCCCCGGACCCAAGACTAACTATGGCTACACCTTC,CASSPGPKTNYGYTF
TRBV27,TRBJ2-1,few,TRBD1,TGTGCCAGCAGTGGGGAAACAGGGGGCCTAAACAATGAGCAGTTCTTC,CASSGETGGLNNEQFF
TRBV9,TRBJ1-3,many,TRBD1,TGTGCCAGCAGCACCCCACAGGGGATCTCTGGAAACACCATATATTTT,CASSTPQGISGNTIYF
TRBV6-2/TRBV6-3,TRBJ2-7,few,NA,TGTGCCAGCAGTTACTCCAGGGGAACAGGAGAGCAGTACTTC,CASSYSRGTGEQYF
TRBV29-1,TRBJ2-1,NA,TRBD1,TGCAGCGTCACGAGACAGGGGACCCTCCACAATGAGCAGTTCTTC,CSVTRQGTLHNEQFF
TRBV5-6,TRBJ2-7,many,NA,TGTGCCAGCAGCCTCAGGGAAAGCTACGAGCAGTACTTC,CASSLRESYEQYF
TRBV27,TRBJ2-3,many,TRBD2,TGTGCCAGCAGTTTAGACCCAGCGGGGGGGCCCGATACGCAGTATTTT,CASSLDPAGGPDTQYF
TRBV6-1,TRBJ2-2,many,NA,TGTGCCAGCAGTGGCTCCGGGGAGGACACCGGGGAGCTGTTTTTT,CASSGSGEDTGELFF
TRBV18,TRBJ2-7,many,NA,TGTGCCAGCTCACCTGCGGGGGCCGGCGAGCAGTACTTC,CASSPAGAGEQYF
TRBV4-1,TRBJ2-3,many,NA,TGCGCCAGCAGCCAAGATGGGAAAGCAGGGACAGATACGCAGTATTTT,CASSQDGKAGTDTQYF
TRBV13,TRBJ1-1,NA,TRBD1,TGTGCCAGCAGACCAGGGGGCATGAACACTGAAGCTTTCTTT,CASRPGGMNTEAFF
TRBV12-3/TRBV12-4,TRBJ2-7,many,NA,TGTGCCACCTCACACGGGGGTTACGAGCAGTACTTC,CATSHGGYEQYF
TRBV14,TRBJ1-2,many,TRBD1,TGTGCCAGCAGCCAAGATGTATTTGCCGGGACAGGAGGCTACACCTTC,CASSQDVFAGTGGYTF
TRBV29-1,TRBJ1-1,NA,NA,TGCAGCGTTGTGCCGGCAGGCGCTAGTGCTTTCTTT,CSVVPAGASAFF
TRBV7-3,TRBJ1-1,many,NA,TGTGCCAGCAGCTTATCGGCGGGGGGGAACACTGAAGCTTTCTTT,CASSLSAGGNTEAFF
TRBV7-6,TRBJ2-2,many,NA,TGTGCCAGCAGCGTAACGCTCACCGGGGAGCTGTTTTTT,CASSVTLTGELFF
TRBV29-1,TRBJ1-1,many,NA,TGCAGCGTGACCGGGACCGGAAATTTGAACACTGAAGCTTTCTTT,CSVTGTGNLNTEAFF
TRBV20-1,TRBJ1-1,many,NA,TGCAGTGCTAGTCACAGGGAATCGAACACTGAAGCTTTCTTT,CSASHRESNTEAFF
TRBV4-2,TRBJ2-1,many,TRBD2,TGTGCCAGCAGCCCCCGGGACTACGTAAGTAGCTCCTACAATGAGCAGTTCTTC,CASSPRDYVSSSYNEQFF
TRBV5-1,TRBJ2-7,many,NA,TGCGCCAGCAGCTGGACTGACAGCGCACCTTTCTACGAGCAGTACTTC,CASSWTDSAPFYEQYF
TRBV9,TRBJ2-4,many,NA,TGTGCCAGCAGTAGAGGGGGGGCCGTCAAAAACATTCAGTACTTC,CASSRGGAVKNIQYF
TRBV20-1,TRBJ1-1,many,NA,TGCAGTGCTAGGTTCCGGGGGCTCATGAACACTGAAGCTTTCTTT,CSARFRGLMNTEAFF
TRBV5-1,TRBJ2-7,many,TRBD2,TGCGCCAGCAGCTCTACGGGAGGCGGACGCGAGCAGTACTTC,CASSSTGGGREQYF
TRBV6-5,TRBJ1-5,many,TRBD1,TGTGCCAGCAGTAGACAGGGGGGTCAGCCCCAGCATTTT,CASSRQGGQPQHF
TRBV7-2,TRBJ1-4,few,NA,TGTGCCAGCAGCCTAGAAGGAGGGCTTAATGAAAAACTGTTTTTT,CASSLEGGLNEKLFF
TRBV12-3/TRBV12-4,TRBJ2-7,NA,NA,TGTGCCAGCAGTCCCCAGGGCTCCGAGCATTACTTC,CASSPQGSEHYF
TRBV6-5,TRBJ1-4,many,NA,TGTGCCAGCAGTTCCCCCCGGGACGGCGATGAAAAACTGTTTTTT,CASSSPRDGDEKLFF
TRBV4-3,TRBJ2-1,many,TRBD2,TGCGCCAGCAGCCAAGAGAATGGAGCGGGGGGCGGCAATGAGCAGTTCTTC,CASSQENGAGGGNEQFF
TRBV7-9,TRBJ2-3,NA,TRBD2,TGTGCCAGCAGCTATCGGACTAGCGGGGGGACAGATACGCAGTATTTT,CASSYRTSGGTDTQYF
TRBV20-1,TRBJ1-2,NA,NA,TGCAGTGCTCGCGAGACTGGGAGTCTAGAGGGCTACACCTTC,CSARETGSLEGYTF
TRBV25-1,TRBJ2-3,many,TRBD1,TGTGCCAGCAGCCCGTGGACAGGGGAGGCAGATACGCAGTATTTT,CASSPWTGEADTQYF
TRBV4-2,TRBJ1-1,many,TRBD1,TGTGCCAGCAGCCAAGCCGGCGGGACAGGTACTGAAGCTTTCTTT,CASSQAGGTGTEAFF
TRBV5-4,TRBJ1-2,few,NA,TGTGCCAGCAGCTTGGCTGGCAGCCTCATGGATGGCTACACCTTC,CASSLAGSLMDGYTF
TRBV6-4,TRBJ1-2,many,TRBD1,TGTGCCAGCAGTGGACAGGGTTCTTATGGCTACACCTTC,CASSGQGSYGYTF
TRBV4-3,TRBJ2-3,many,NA,TGCGCCAGCAGCCAAGAGTCCAGTGGCCATCGATTCACAGATACGCAGTATTTT,CASSQESSGHRFTDTQYF